This is a list of T cell receptor beta chains from one sample in a study of shared clonotypes between healthy human individuals. Measured with immunoSEQ multiplex PCR; TCRdb has only the in-frame clones, and not every one. The data show 800,000 to 1,200,000 clones, about 80% seen once. Sequencing was carried out using memory CD4+ T cells from PBMCs. The receptors were gathered from a man younger than 35 in good health. Some clones in this sample may be carry-over from other donors' samples. Both conserved end residues are part of each CDR3. Size is omitted from some rows. Given values are once, few, many or a class for expanded clones.

>TRBV4-1|-|TRBJ2-5
CASSQVAGVAETQYF
>TRBV6-1|-|TRBJ1-5
CASTSRFGNQPQHF
>TRBV6-1|once|TRBJ2-7
CASSDLRGYEQYF
>TRBV28|-|TRBJ2-1
CASSSRTRLAGVVNEQFF
>TRBV7-2|-|TRBJ2-5
CASSELLAGGPAQETQYF
>TRBV5-6|once|TRBJ2-3
CASSRTGNTQYF
>TRBV2|-|TRBJ2-7
CASSETGAYEQYF
>TRBV7-2|-|TRBJ1-4
CASSLGQGIPNEKLFF
>TRBV2|once|TRBJ1-1
CASSRGQMNTEAFF
>TRBV7-7|-|TRBJ2-1
CASSPRSGTSAYNEQFF
>TRBV4-3|-|TRBJ2-7
CASSQVAAGGYEQYF
>TRBV28|-|TRBJ2-7
CASWGRASYEQYF
>TRBV19|-|TRBJ1-5
CASSVQGAAPPYSNQPQHF
>TRBV6-6|-|TRBJ2-2
CASNRGTGATGELFF
>TRBV27|-|TRBJ2-7
CASSRSGTGGKGEQYF
>TRBV18|-|TRBJ2-2
CASSPRAGANTGELFF
>TRBV27|-|TRBJ1-1
CASSFYGLNTEAFF
>TRBV30|-|-
CAWSAGGYEQYF
>TRBV30|-|TRBJ2-7
CAWSRLGGSSYEQYF
>TRBV29-1|-|TRBJ1-1
CSVERDRGPNTEAFF
>TRBV10-3|-|TRBJ2-6
CAIYPGLAGSSGANVLTF
>TRBV5-5|-|TRBJ1-1
CASSLAGVTEAFF
>TRBV28|-|TRBJ2-1
CASSPEGLGSYNEQFF
>TRBV29-1|few|TRBJ1-1
CSVVGPNTEAFF
>TRBV7-2|once|TRBJ1-1
CASSLAGGFTEAFF
>TRBV5-4|-|TRBJ1-1
CASSFGGDNTEAFF
>TRBV7-8|-|TRBJ2-5
CASSTSGRGGETQYF
>TRBV29-1|-|TRBJ1-2
CSVEPLRDSRRGYTF
>TRBV4-1|few|TRBJ2-4
CASSQVWTGVNIQYF
>TRBV27|-|TRBJ2-5
CASSKGTGWGETQYF
>TRBV27|once|TRBJ1-5
CASTLHPRGQPQHF
>TRBV4-2|-|TRBJ2-1
CASSPMKRGYNEQFF
>TRBV6-5|-|TRBJ2-3
CASSVTGSSTDTQYF
>TRBV10-1|many|TRBJ1-5
CASRTGNGHVGQPQHF
>TRBV28|-|TRBJ1-1
CASSTGGPGFNTEAFF
>TRBV19|many|TRBJ2-3
CASSGGVGRATDTQYF
>TRBV4-2|-|TRBJ2-5
CASSQVGSGQETQYF
>TRBV5-4|-|TRBJ2-7
CASSSTRGGKQYF
>TRBV2|-|TRBJ2-3
CASSAQGPSTDTQYF
>TRBV27|-|TRBJ1-2
CASSRTGNYGYTF
>TRBV19|few|TRBJ1-1
CASSWGTGTEAFF
>TRBV30|-|TRBJ1-5
CAWSVRGLNQPQHF
>TRBV5-4|-|TRBJ2-7
CASSTGPGQGPGGQYF
>TRBV6-5|once|TRBJ2-7
CASSSGRGATYEQYF
>TRBV5-1|-|TRBJ1-4
CASGMTASNEKLFF
>TRBV21-1|-|TRBJ2-1
CASSPGFTFF
>TRBV10-2|-|TRBJ1-2
CASSEGRPTYGYTF
>TRBV6-1|few|TRBJ2-5
CASSTGGGSQTQYF
>TRBV2|-|TRBJ2-5
CASSVQGGQETQYF
>TRBV6-5|-|TRBJ2-7
CASRTPSSSYEQYF
>TRBV27|-|TRBJ1-1
CASSQIAQGAGTEAFF
>TRBV28|-|TRBJ2-7
CASSARTYEQYF
>TRBV19|-|TRBJ2-6
CASSIVVWQLSSGANVLTF
>TRBV28|-|TRBJ1-2
CASREWGADYGYTF